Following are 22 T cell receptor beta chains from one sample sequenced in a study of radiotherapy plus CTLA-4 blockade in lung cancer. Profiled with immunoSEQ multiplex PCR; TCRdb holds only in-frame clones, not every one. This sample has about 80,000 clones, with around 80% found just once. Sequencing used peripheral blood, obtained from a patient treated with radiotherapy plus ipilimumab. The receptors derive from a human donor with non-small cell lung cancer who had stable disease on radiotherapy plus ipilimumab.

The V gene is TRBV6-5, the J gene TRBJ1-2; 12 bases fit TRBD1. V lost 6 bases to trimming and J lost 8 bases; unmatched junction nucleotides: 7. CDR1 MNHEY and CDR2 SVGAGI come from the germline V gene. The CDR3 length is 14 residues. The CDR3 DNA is TGTGCCAGCAGATTACCGGGACAGGGGGCCGGCTACACCTTC. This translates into CASRLPGQGAGYTF.

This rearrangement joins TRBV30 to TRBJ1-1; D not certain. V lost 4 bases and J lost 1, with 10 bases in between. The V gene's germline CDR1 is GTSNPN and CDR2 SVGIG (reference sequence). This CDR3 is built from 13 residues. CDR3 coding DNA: TGTGCCTGGACCTGGACCGGGAACACTGAAGCTTTCTTT. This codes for CAWTWTGNTEAFF.

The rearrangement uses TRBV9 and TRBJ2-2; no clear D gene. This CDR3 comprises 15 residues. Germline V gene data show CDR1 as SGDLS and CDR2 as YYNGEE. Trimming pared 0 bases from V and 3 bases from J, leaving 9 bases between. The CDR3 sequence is CASSVAGSYTGELFF. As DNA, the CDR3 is TGTGCCAGCAGCGTAGCAGGCAGTTACACCGGGGAGCTGTTTTTT.

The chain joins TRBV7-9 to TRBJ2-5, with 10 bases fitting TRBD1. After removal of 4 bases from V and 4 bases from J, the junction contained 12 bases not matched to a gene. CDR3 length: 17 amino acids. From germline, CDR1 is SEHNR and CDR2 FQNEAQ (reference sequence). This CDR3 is CASSSPDRGIWGETQYF. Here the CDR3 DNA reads TGTGCCAGCAGCTCCCCGGACAGGGGGATATGGGGAGAGACCCAGTACTTC.

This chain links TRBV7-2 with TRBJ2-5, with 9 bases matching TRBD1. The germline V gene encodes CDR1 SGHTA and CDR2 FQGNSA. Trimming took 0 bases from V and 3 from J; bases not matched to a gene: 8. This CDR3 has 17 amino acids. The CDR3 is CASSLARPRTGEETQYF. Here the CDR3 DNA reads TGTGCCAGCAGCTTAGCCCGACCTCGGACAGGGGAAGAGACCCAGTACTTC.

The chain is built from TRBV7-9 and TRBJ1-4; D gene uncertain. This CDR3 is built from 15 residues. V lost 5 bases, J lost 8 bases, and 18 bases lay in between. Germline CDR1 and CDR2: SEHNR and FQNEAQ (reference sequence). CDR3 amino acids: CASSRDGGRGEKLFF. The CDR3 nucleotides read TGTGCCAGCAGCAGAGACGGCGGACGGGGAGAAAAACTGTTTTTT.

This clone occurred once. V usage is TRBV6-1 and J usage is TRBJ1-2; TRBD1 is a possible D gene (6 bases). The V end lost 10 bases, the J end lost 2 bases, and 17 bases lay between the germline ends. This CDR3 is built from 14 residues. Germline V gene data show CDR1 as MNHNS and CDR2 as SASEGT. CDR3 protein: CATSPGGQNYGYTF. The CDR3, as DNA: TGTGCCACCTCACCCGGGGGGCAGAACTATGGCTACACCTTC.

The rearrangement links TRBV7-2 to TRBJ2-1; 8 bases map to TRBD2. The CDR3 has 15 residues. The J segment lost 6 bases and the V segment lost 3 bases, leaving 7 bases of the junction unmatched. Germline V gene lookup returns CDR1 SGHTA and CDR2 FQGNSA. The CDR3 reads CASSFAGGGANEQFF. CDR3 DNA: TGTGCCAGCAGCTTCGCGGGGGGCGGGGCCAATGAGCAGTTCTTC.

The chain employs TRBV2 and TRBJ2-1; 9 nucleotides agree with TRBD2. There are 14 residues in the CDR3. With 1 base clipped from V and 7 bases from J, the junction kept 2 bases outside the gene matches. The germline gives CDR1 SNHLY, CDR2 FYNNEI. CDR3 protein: CASSEGGGVNEQFF. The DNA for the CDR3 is TGTGCCAGCAGTGAAGGCGGGGGGGTGAATGAGCAGTTCTTC.

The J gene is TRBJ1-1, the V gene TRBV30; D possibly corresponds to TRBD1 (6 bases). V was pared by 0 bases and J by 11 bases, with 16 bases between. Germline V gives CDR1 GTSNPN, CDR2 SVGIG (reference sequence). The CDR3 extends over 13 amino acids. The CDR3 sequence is CAWSVKGGTGAFF. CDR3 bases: TGTGCCTGGAGTGTAAAGGGGGGGACCGGGGCTTTCTTT.

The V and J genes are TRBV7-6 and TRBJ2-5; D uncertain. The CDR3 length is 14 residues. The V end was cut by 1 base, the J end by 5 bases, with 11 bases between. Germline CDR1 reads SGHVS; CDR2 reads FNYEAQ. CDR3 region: CASSLGVPPETQYF. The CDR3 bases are TGTGCCAGCAGCTTAGGAGTTCCACCGGAGACCCAGTACTTC.

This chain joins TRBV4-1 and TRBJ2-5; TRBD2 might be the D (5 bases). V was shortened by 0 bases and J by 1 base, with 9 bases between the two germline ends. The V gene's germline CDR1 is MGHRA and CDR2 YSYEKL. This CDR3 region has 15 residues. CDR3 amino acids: CASSQDPTSQETQYF. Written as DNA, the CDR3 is TGCGCCAGCAGCCAAGATCCTACTAGCCAAGAGACCCAGTACTTC.

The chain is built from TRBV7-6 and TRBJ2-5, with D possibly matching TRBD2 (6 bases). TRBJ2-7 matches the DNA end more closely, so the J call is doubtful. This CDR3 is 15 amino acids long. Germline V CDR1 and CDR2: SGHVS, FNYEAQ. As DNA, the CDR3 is TGTGCCAGCAGCTTAGACGCGGGACCCTTCTACGAGCAGTACTTC. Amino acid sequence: CASSLDAGPFYEQYF.

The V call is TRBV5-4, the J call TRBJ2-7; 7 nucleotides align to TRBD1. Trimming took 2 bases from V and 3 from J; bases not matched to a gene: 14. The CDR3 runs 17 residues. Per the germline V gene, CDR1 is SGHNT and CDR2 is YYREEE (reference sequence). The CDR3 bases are TGTGCCAGCAGCTTTAGGGGCTCGACAGGGACCTTCTACGAGCAGTACTTC. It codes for CASSFRGSTGTFYEQYF.

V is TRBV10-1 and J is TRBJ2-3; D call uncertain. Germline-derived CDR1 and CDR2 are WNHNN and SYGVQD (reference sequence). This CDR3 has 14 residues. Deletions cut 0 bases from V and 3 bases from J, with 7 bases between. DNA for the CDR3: TGCGCCAGCAGTGAGTCGGTAGAGACAGATACGCAGTATTTT. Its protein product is CASSESVETDTQYF.

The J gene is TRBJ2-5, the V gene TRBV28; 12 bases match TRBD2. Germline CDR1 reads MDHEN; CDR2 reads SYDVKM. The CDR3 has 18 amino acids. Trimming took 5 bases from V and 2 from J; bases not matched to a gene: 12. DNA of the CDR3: TGTGCCAGCAGTCTGACTAGCGGGAGAGCGGTCCGGCAAGAGACCCAGTACTTC. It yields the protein CASSLTSGRAVRQETQYF.

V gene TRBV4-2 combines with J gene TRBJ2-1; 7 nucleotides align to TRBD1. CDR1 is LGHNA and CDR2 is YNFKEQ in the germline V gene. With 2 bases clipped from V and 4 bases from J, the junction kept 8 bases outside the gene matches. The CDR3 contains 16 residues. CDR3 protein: CASSQPPGQTYNEQFF. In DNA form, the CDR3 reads TGTGCCAGCAGCCAACCTCCGGGACAGACTTACAATGAGCAGTTCTTC.

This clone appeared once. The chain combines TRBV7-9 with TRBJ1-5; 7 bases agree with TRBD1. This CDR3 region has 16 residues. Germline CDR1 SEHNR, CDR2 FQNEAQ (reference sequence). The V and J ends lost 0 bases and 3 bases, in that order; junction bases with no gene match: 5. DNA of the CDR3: TGTGCCAGCAGCTTAGCTGGCCAGGGGGACAATCAGCCCCAGCATTTT. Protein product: CASSLAGQGDNQPQHF. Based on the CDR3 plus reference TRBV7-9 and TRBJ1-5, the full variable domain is DTGVSQNPRHKITKRGQNVTFRCDPISEHNRLYWYRQTLGQGPEFLTYFQNEAQLEKSRLLSDRFSAERPKGSFSTLEIQRTEQGDSAMYLCASSLAGQGDNQPQHFGDGTRLSIL.

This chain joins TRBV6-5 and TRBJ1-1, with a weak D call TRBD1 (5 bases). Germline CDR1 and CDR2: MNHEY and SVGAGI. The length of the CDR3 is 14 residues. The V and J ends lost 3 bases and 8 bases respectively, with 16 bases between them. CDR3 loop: CASSYDSGAREAFF. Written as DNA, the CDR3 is TGTGCCAGCAGTTATGATTCTGGGGCTCGAGAAGCTTTCTTT.

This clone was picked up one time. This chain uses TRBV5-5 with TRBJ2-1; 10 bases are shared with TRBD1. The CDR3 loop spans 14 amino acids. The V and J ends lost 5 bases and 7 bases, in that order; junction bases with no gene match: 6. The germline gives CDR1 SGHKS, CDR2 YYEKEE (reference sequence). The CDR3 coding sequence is TGTGCCAGCAGTTCCGGGACAGGGGCGAATGAGCAGTTCTTC. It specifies CASSSGTGANEQFF. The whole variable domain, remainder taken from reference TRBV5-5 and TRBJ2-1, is DAGVTQSPTHLIKTRGQQVTLRCSPISGHKSVSWYQQVLGQGPQFIFQYYEKEERGRGNFPDRFSARQFPNYSSELNVNALLLGDSALYLCASSSGTGANEQFFGPGTRLTVL.

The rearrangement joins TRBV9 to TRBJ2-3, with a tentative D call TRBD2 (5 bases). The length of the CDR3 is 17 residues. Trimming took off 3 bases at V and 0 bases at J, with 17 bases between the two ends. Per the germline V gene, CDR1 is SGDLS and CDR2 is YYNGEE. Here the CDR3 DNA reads TGTGCCAGCAGCGCCACCCCTTCGCGGAGGAGCACAGATACGCAGTATTTT. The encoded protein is CASSATPSRRSTDTQYF.

The DNA for the CDR3 is TGTGCCAGCAGCTGGACAGGGGGCTCGAACACTGAAGCTTTCTTT. Translation gives CASSWTGGSNTEAFF. The chain uses TRBV7-9 and TRBJ1-1, with TRBD1 matching over 11 bases. Germline V CDR1 and CDR2: SEHNR, FQNEAQ (reference sequence). The CDR3 has 15 residues. J gave up 1 base and V 4 bases, and 2 bases lay outside the gene matches.